This is a list of T cell receptor beta chains from one sample in a study of blood T cell repertoires in COVID-19. Clones were read by immunoSEQ multiplex PCR, and TCRdb kept only the in-frame ones, dropping some. The table records around 88,000 clones, over 70% of them present only once. Sequenced material: peripheral blood. The receptors shown here come from a man aged 50 to 59 who had recovered from COVID-19. CDR3s include the opening cysteine and the closing phenylalanine or tryptophan. The order of the fields is V gene, J gene, clone size, D gene, CDR3 DNA, CDR3 protein. A D gene is named only where the DNA matches it firmly. Rows give clone size only sometimes, using once, few, many, or a class for an expanded clone.

>TRBV29-1|TRBJ1-2|.|.
TGCAGCGTTGGGGGGGACCATGGCTACACCTTC
CSVGGDHGYTF
>TRBV5-1|TRBJ2-3|once|.
TGCGCCAGCAGCTTGGTTCTGGAGGTGGGAGATACGCAGTATTTT
CASSLVLEVGDTQYF
>TRBV7-2|TRBJ1-1|few|.
TGTGCCAGCAGGTCCTCAGGGTACACTGAAGCTTTCTTT
CASRSSGYTEAFF
>TRBV20-1|TRBJ2-5|.|.
TGCAGTGCTAGTTCCGGGGTTTCCGAGACCCAGTACTTC
CSASSGVSETQYF
>TRBV5-4|TRBJ2-5|.|.
TGTGCCAGCAGCTTAACGACTGTGGGAGAGACCCAGTACTTC
CASSLTTVGETQYF
>TRBV6-5|TRBJ1-5|.|.
TGTGCCAGCAGCCCAGGACTTAGCAATCAGCCCCAGCATTTT
CASSPGLSNQPQHF
>TRBV11-2|TRBJ1-3|.|.
TGTGCCAGCAGCTTAGCAGGGGTTGGAAACACCATATATTTT
CASSLAGVGNTIYF
>TRBV5-6|TRBJ2-3|.|TRBD2
TGTGCCAGCAGCTTGAGAGGCGGGAGGGTCACAGATACGCAGTATTTT
CASSLRGGRVTDTQYF
>TRBV30|TRBJ2-7|.|.
TGTGCCTGGAGTATAAACAGGGGAGGCGAGCAGTACTTC
CAWSINRGGEQYF
>TRBV28|TRBJ1-1|.|.
TGTGCCAGCAGGACAAACACTGAAGCTTTCTTT
CASRTNTEAFF
>TRBV18|TRBJ2-7|once|TRBD1
TGTGCCAGCTCCCGTCAGGGGACAGGGGTAGACGAGCAGTACTTC
CASSRQGTGVDEQYF
>TRBV7-9|TRBJ2-5|.|.
TGTGCCAGCAATCGCGGACTGGCAAAAGAGACCCAGTACTTC
CASNRGLAKETQYF
>TRBV6-6|TRBJ2-7|.|.
TGTGCCAGCAGTTACCCCCCTCCAGTCTCCTACGAGCAGTACTTC
CASSYPPPVSYEQYF
>TRBV7-9|TRBJ1-4|.|TRBD1
TGTGCCAGCAGCTCCTCAACCCGGACAGGGGAAAATGAAAAACTGTTTTTT
CASSSSTRTGENEKLFF
>TRBV9|TRBJ2-1|.|TRBD2
TGTGCCAGCAGCCCCGCCCTCAGCGGGAGAGGGTTCAATGAGCAGTTCTTC
CASSPALSGRGFNEQFF
>TRBV5-6|TRBJ1-5|.|.
TGTGCCAGCAGCTTGAGGGGCAGGACCCCTCAGCCCCAGCATTTT
CASSLRGRTPQPQHF
>TRBV14|TRBJ1-6|.|.
TGTGCCAGCAGCCAAGAGGCTGAGGGTTCACCCCTCCACTTT
CASSQEAEGSPLHF
>TRBV7-2|TRBJ2-7|.|.
TGTGCCAGCAGCTCCCCGCAAAACTACTACGAGCAGTACTTC
CASSSPQNYYEQYF
>TRBV9|TRBJ2-3|.|TRBD2
TGTGCCAGCAGCCCCTGGTATAGCGGGGTTAGCACAGATACGCAGTATTTT
CASSPWYSGVSTDTQYF
>TRBV21-1|TRBJ2-7|.|.
TGTGCCAGCAGCATCCCCCGGGACAGGGGTTTCCACGAGCAGTACTTC
CASSIPRDRGFHEQYF
>TRBV12-5|TRBJ2-5|.|.
TGTGCTAGTGGTTGGGGCGGAGCTGGGGTGGGGACCCAGTACTTC
CASGWGGAGVGTQYF
>TRBV28|TRBJ2-7|.|TRBD1
TGTGCCAGCGGGACAGAGAGCTACGAGCAGTACTTC
CASGTESYEQYF
>TRBV7-7|TRBJ2-1|.|.
TGTGCCAGCAGCTCGGGACTTTTCTTGGCTGAGCAGTTCTTC
CASSSGLFLAEQFF
>TRBV9|TRBJ1-2|.|TRBD1
TGTGCCAGCAGCGTACGCCCGTTCTCGGGACAGGGTGACTATGGCTACACCTTC
CASSVRPFSGQGDYGYTF
>TRBV15|TRBJ2-7|.|TRBD1
TGTGCCACCAGCAGGGACAGGTCCTACGAGCAGTACTTC
CATSRDRSYEQYF
>TRBV18|TRBJ2-7|few|.
TGTGCCAGCTCAAAGCCGGGACAACCCTACGAGCAGTACTTC
CASSKPGQPYEQYF
>TRBV11-3|TRBJ1-2|.|TRBD1
TGTGCCAGCAGCGACAGGGATGGCTACACCTTC
CASSDRDGYTF
>TRBV5-4|TRBJ2-3|.|.
TGTGCCAGCAGCCCCGGGGTCACAGATACGCAGTATTTT
CASSPGVTDTQYF
>TRBV5-4|TRBJ1-2|many|.
TGTGCCAGCAGTCAGGGATTCGCCTATGGCTACACCTTC
CASSQGFAYGYTF
>TRBV5-1|TRBJ1-4|.|TRBD1
TGCGCCAGCAGCGTACAGGGGGTTGCTGAAAAACTGTTTTTT
CASSVQGVAEKLFF
>TRBV5-4|TRBJ1-6|.|.
TGTGCCAGCAGCCGGGGGGAAGATAATTCACCCCTCCACTTT
CASSRGEDNSPLHF
>TRBV28|TRBJ1-4|.|.
TGTGCCAGCAGTTTTTCTACCCACAATGAAAAACTGTTTTTT
CASSFSTHNEKLFF
>TRBV5-1|TRBJ1-2|.|.
TGCGCCAGCAGTGACGGGGGTAGAGGGGATGGCTACACCTTC
CASSDGGRGDGYTF
>TRBV7-8|TRBJ2-6|.|TRBD2
TGTGCCAGCAGCTTAGACATCGGACTAGCGGGAGTAGGTGGGGCCAACGTCCTGACTTTC
CASSLDIGLAGVGGANVLTF
>TRBV7-2|TRBJ2-7|.|TRBD1
TGTGCCAGCAGCCCTCCCGGGACAGCACTTTACGAGCAGTACTTC
CASSPPGTALYEQYF
>TRBV18|TRBJ2-7|.|TRBD1
TGTGCCAGCTCACCGGGACAGGGAGCTACCTACGAGCAGTACTTC
CASSPGQGATYEQYF
>TRBV10-1|TRBJ1-5|.|.
TGCGCCGGCTTGTCAAGAGGAAGCAATCAGCCCCAGCATTTT
CAGLSRGSNQPQHF
>TRBV10-1|TRBJ2-1|.|.
TGCGCCAGCAGTGAGAGCGGGCGTGGGCAGTTCTTC
CASSESGRGQFF
>TRBV6-2/TRBV6-3|TRBJ1-5|.|TRBD1
TGTGCCAGCAGCCTCACAGGGGGCGGCGGTCAGCCCCAGCATTTT
CASSLTGGGGQPQHF
>TRBV10-3|TRBJ2-7|.|.
TGTGCCATCAGACAGGGTTACGAGCAGTACTTC
CAIRQGYEQYF
>TRBV14|TRBJ2-5|.|TRBD2
TGTGCCAGCAGCCAAGATCTGGGAGGGCGCAGAGAGACCCAGTACTTC
CASSQDLGGRRETQYF
>TRBV19|TRBJ2-3|.|.
TGTGCCAGTAGTACGGGTCTGAACACAGATACGCAGTATTTT
CASSTGLNTDTQYF
>TRBV9|TRBJ1-1|.|.
TGTGCCAGCAGACTACTTTCGGACACTGAAGCTTTCTTT
CASRLLSDTEAFF
>TRBV12-3/TRBV12-4|TRBJ2-7|.|.
TGTGCCAGCAGTTGGACATGGGAGCAGTACTTC
CASSWTWEQYF